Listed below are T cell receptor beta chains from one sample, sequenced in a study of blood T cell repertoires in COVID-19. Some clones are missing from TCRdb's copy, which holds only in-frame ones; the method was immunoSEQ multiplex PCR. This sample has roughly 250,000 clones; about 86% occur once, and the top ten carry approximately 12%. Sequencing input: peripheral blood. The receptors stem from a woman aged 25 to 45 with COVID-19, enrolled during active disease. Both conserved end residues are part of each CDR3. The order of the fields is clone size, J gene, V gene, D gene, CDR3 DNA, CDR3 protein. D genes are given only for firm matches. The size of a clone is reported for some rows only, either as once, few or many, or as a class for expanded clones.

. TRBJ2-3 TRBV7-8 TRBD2 TGTGCCAGCAGCTTAGGGCTAGCGGGGGGAGGAGATACGCAGTATTTT CASSLGLAGGGDTQYF
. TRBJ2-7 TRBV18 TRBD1 TGTGCCAGCTCACCGGACAGGGAAGGCGAGCAGTACTTC CASSPDREGEQYF
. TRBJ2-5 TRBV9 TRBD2 TGTGCCAGCAGCGTAGGGGTAGGACTAGTGTACGAGACCCAGTACTTC CASSVGVGLVYETQYF
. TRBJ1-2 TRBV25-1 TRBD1 TGTGCCAGCAGTGAATTTGGACAGGGTGGCTACACCTTC CASSEFGQGGYTF
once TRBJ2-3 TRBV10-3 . TGTGCCATCAGTGAGTCGGCAGGGGCTAGCACAGATACGCAGTATTTT CAISESAGASTDTQYF
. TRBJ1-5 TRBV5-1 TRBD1 TGCGCCAGCAGCGTCGCCGGGACAGGGAAGGGACCCCAGCATTTT CASSVAGTGKGPQHF
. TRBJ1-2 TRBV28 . TGTGCCAGCAGTTTTCAAACGACAGATAACTATGGCTACACCTTC CASSFQTTDNYGYTF
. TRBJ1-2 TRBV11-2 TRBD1 TGTGCCAGCAGCTTAGGACAGGGGTATGGCTACACCTTC CASSLGQGYGYTF
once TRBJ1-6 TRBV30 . TGTGCCTGGAGTGTAAGGGGCAGGGGAAATTCACCCCTCCACTTT CAWSVRGRGNSPLHF
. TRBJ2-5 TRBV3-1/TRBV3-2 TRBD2 TGTGCCAGCAGCCAAGAAGGCACCGGGACTAGACGGAACTTC CASSQEGTGTRRNF
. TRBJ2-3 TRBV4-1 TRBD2 TGCGCCAGCAGCCACCCAGGACTAGCGGGGGGGATAACAGATACGCAGTATTTT CASSHPGLAGGITDTQYF
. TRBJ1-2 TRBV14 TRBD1 TGTGCCAGCAGCCAAGGGGCAGGGGGCCGCTATGGCTACACCTTC CASSQGAGGRYGYTF
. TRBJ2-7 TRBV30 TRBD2 TGTGCCTGGAGTCTGACTAGCGGGGGGGCAATCTACGAGCAGTACTTC CAWSLTSGGAIYEQYF
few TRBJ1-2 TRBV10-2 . TGCGCCAGCAGTGAATTGGGGAAGGAGGGGCGGGGCTACACCTTC CASSELGKEGRGYTF
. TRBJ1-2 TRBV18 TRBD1 TGTGCCAGCTGCTTGACAGGGGACTATGGCTACACCTTC CASCLTGDYGYTF
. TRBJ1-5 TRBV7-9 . TGTGCCAGCAGCTCCCCCGGCGCAGCGGGAGGGCCCCAGCATTTT CASSSPGAAGGPQHF
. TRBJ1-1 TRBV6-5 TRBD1 TGTGCCAGCAGGACAGGGGTTGGCACTGAAGCTTTCTTT CASRTGVGTEAFF
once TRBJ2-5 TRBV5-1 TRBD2 TGCGCCAGCTTCAGCGGGGGGGCCGGGGAGACCCAGTACTTC CASFSGGAGETQYF
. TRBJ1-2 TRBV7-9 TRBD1 TGTGCCAGCAGTCGGACAGGGGACGGGGGCTACACCTTC CASSRTGDGGYTF
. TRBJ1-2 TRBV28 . TGTGCCAGCACCCCGGAGGGGGGGCCATCCCCTGGCTACACCTTC CASTPEGGPSPGYTF
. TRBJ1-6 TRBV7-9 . TGTGCCAGCAGCTTAGCCGGAGTGAGCTCCTATAATTCACCCCTCCACTTT CASSLAGVSSYNSPLHF
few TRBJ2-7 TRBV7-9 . TGTGCCAGCAGCTTAAGTCAGTCCTACGAGCAGTACTTC CASSLSQSYEQYF
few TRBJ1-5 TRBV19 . TGTGCCAGTAGTCTACTCCCCATTGACAGACCAGGACAGCCCCAGCATTTT CASSLLPIDRPGQPQHF
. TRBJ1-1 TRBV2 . TGTGCCAGCAGTGCGTGGGGGGGCTTCCCTGAAGCTTTCTTT CASSAWGGFPEAFF
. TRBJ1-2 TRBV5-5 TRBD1 TGTGCCAGCAGCTCGACAGGGGGCAGCTATGGCTACACCTTC CASSSTGGSYGYTF
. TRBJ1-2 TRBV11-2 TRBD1 TGTGCCAGCAGGAAACCGGGACAGGGACCTGGAGGCTACACCTTC CASRKPGQGPGGYTF
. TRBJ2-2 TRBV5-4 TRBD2 TGTGCCAGCAGCCCCTTGGGAAAGGCGGGGGACACCGGGGAGCTGTTTTTT CASSPLGKAGDTGELFF
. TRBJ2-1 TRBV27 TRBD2 TGTGCCAGTTTGACTAGCGGGGGGCCCCACAATGAGCAGTTCTTC CASLTSGGPHNEQFF
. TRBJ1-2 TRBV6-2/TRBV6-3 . TGTGCCAGCAGCCCCGACTCGGGGAGGGTCTATGGCTACACCTTC CASSPDSGRVYGYTF
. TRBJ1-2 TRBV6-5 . TGTGCCAGCAGTAGGACAAGGACTAACTATGGCTACACCTTC CASSRTRTNYGYTF